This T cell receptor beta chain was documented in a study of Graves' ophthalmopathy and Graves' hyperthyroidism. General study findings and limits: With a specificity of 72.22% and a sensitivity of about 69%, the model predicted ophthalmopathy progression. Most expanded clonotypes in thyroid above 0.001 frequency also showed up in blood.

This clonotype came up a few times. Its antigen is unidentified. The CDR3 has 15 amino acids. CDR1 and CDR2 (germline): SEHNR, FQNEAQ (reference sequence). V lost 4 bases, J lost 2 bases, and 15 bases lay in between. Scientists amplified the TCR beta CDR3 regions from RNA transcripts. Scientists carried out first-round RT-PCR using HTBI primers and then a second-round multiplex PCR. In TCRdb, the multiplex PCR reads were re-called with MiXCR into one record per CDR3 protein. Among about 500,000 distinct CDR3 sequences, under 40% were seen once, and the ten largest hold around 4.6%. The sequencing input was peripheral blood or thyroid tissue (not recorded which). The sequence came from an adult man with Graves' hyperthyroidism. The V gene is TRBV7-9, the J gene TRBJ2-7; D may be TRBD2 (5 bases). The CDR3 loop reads CASSSPDFYTYEQYF. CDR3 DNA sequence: TGTGCCAGCAGCTCTCCGGACTTCTATACCTACGAGCAGTACTTC.